The 21 T cell receptor beta chains below all came from one sample that was sequenced in a study of cytomegalovirus exposure and HLA in healthy donors. PCR employed 60 Vbeta and 13 Jbeta primers. Only in-frame clones appear in the TCRdb table, and some are missing; sequencing was by immunoSEQ multiplex PCR. The sample consists of about 120,000 clones, approximately 75% of them appearing once. Input material: PBMCs. The receptor source for this set is a man aged 35-49 years in good health and CMV-seronegative.

A few counts support this clone. The rearrangement uses TRBV5-1 and TRBJ1-4; 7 bases agree with TRBD1. After removal of 0 bases from V and 3 bases from J, the junction contained 2 bases not matched to a gene. CDR1 and CDR2 (germline): SGHRS, YFSETQ. This CDR3 contains 15 residues. The DNA of the CDR3 is TGCGCCAGCAGCTTGGCCGGGACAGCTAATGAAAAACTGTTTTTT. Encoded protein: CASSLAGTANEKLFF.

This chain links TRBV10-1 with TRBJ2-1, with TRBD2 matching over 14 bases. Germline CDR1 is WNHNN and CDR2 is SYGVQD (reference sequence). CDR3 size: 16 residues. V lost 8 bases to trimming and J lost 8 bases; unmatched junction nucleotides: 11. For the CDR3, the DNA is TGCGCCAGCGGCTCCGGGACTAGCGGGAGTTCGGATGAGCAGTTCTTC. Amino acid sequence: CASGSGTSGSSDEQFF.

This sequence joins TRBV11-3 and TRBJ2-2; the D gene is possibly TRBD1 (6 bases). The ends were cut back, 5 bases at V and 6 bases at J, with 16 bases in the middle. CDR1 is SGHNT and CDR2 is YENEEA in the germline V gene. The CDR3 spans 15 residues. This CDR3 is CASSDRNRDAGELFF. The CDR3 DNA is TGTGCCAGCAGCGACCGAAACAGGGACGCCGGGGAGCTGTTTTTT.

The chain carries TRBV7-8 and TRBJ2-5; D is ambiguous. This CDR3 region has 13 residues. V shed 2 bases and J shed 3 bases, with 7 bases lying between them. Germline V CDR1 and CDR2: SGHVS, FQNEAQ. CDR3 coding DNA: TGTGCCAGCAGCTTATTATCTAAAGAGACCCAGTACTTC. Its protein product is CASSLLSKETQYF.

The chain employs TRBV11-3 and TRBJ1-1; D remains unclear. The CDR3 sequence is 13 residues long. CDR1 SGHNT and CDR2 YENEEA come from the germline V gene. The germline V and J ends were trimmed by 5 bases and 1 base, with 8 bases remaining between them. The CDR3 spells CASSLARNTEAFF. CDR3 DNA: TGTGCCAGCAGCCTAGCGCGGAACACTGAAGCTTTCTTT.

This clone came up a few times. The chain recombines TRBV27 with TRBJ1-5; 7 bases match TRBD1. V lost 5 bases and J lost 4; bases outside the gene matches: 8. Germline V lookup: CDR1 MNHEY, CDR2 SMNVEV (reference sequence). The CDR3 has 15 amino acids. The CDR3 is CASSPRQGSNQPQHF. CDR3 in DNA: TGTGCCAGCAGTCCAAGACAGGGTTCTAATCAGCCCCAGCATTTT.

This clone was detected a few times. The chain couples TRBV29-1 to TRBJ1-2; 9 bases match TRBD1. Germline-derived CDR1 and CDR2 are SQVTM and ANQGSEA. The CDR3 is 11 residues long. V shed 7 bases, J shed 6 bases, and the junction held 3 bases outside the gene matches. This CDR3 is CSAGTGNGYTF. The CDR3 DNA follows: TGCAGCGCTGGGACAGGGAATGGCTACACCTTC.

The V gene is TRBV28, the J gene TRBJ1-2; D gene uncertain. Trimming took 5 bases from V and 2 from J, leaving 9 bases between them. CDR1 and CDR2 (germline): MDHEN, SYDVKM. This CDR3 is 13 amino acids long. DNA of the CDR3: TGTGCCAGCAGTCAAGACGGGAACTATGGCTACACCTTC. Its protein is CASSQDGNYGYTF.

This chain connects TRBV5-1 to TRBJ1-6; 7 positions match TRBD1. The CDR3 runs to 14 residues. Germline V gives CDR1 SGHRS, CDR2 YFSETQ. Unmatched junction bases numbered 9, after V lost 7 bases and J lost 8 bases. CDR3 sequence (DNA): TGCGCCAGCGCCCCGGGACAGCAAGATTCACCCCTCCACTTT. This codes for CASAPGQQDSPLHF.

The rearrangement joins TRBV29-1 to TRBJ2-7; 7 bases align to TRBD1. Germline CDR1 reads SQVTM; CDR2 reads ANQGSEA. The CDR3 has 13 residues. V trimming: 4 bases; J trimming: 3 bases; junction bases outside the gene matches: 6. This CDR3 reads CSVGTGEIYEQYF. The CDR3 region has the DNA TGCAGCGTTGGTACAGGGGAGATCTACGAGCAGTACTTC.

This clone was seen only once. The chain employs TRBV11-2 and TRBJ1-1, with D tentatively TRBD1 (5 bases). Germline V lookup: CDR1 SGHAT, CDR2 FQNNGV. The CDR3 totals 17 residues. Deletions cut 0 bases from V and 3 bases from J, with 17 bases between. Written as DNA, the CDR3 is TGTGCCAGCAGCTTAGATTCTGGGAGGCGGGGGTACACTGAAGCTTTCTTT. This gives the protein CASSLDSGRRGYTEAFF.

The V gene is TRBV5-1, the J gene TRBJ2-1, with 7 nucleotides matching TRBD2. The V segment lost 4 bases and the J segment 3 bases; nucleotides outside the gene matches: 10. The CDR3 length is 16 residues. The germline V gene encodes CDR1 SGHRS and CDR2 YFSETQ. CDR3 nucleotide sequence: TGCGCCAGCAGCCTTGGGGCTAGCGGATTCTACAATGAGCAGTTCTTC. Encoded protein: CASSLGASGFYNEQFF.

The chain has TRBV11-3 and TRBJ1-1; TRBD1 matches at 7 bases. The CDR3 is 14 residues long. The germline gives CDR1 SGHNT, CDR2 YENEEA. V lost 5 bases to trimming and J lost 12 bases; unmatched junction nucleotides: 15. CDR3 loop: CASSETGTATKTFF. As DNA, the CDR3 is TGTGCCAGCAGCGAAACCGGGACAGCCACGAAGACTTTCTTT.

This chain connects TRBV5-1 to TRBJ2-1; 9 bases are shared with TRBD2. This CDR3 is built from 15 residues. After removal of 0 bases from V and 5 bases from J, the junction contained 3 bases not matched to a gene. CDR1 and CDR2 from the germline V gene are SGHRS and YFSETQ. CDR3 coding DNA: TGCGCCAGCAGCTTGGACCAGCGGGAGGACAATGAGCAGTTCTTC. Translated: CASSLDQREDNEQFF.

V and J are TRBV5-1 and TRBJ2-7; D remains unclear. The CDR3 consists of 14 residues. Germline V gene sequence: CDR1 SGHRS, CDR2 YFSETQ. V lost 4 bases and J 0 bases, leaving 11 bases between the germline ends. The CDR3: CASSDPRSSYEQYF. CDR3 nucleotide sequence: TGCGCCAGCAGCGACCCACGGAGCTCCTACGAGCAGTACTTC.

CDR3 in DNA: TGTGCCAGCAGCCAAGATGTACAGGGGGGGACTGAAGCTTTCTTT. Translating gives CASSQDVQGGTEAFF. The V gene is TRBV4-2, the J gene TRBJ1-1; 8 bases align to TRBD1. This CDR3 comprises 15 residues. From germline, CDR1 is LGHNA and CDR2 YNFKEQ. V lost 0 bases to trimming and J lost 5 bases; unmatched junction nucleotides: 5.

This clone was counted only a few times. V gene TRBV6-1 combines with J gene TRBJ1-1; D is perhaps TRBD1 (5 bases). V was clipped by 3 bases and J by 2 bases, with 10 bases between them. The CDR3 runs 14 residues. In germline, CDR1 is MNHNS, CDR2 SASEGT. The chain's CDR3 is CASSDLGQNTEAFF. The CDR3 DNA reads TGTGCCAGCAGTGACCTCGGACAAAACACTGAAGCTTTCTTT.

V is TRBV29-1 and J is TRBJ2-7; 7 bases agree with TRBD1. Germline CDR1 and CDR2: SQVTM and ANQGSEA. The trim removed 4 bases at V and 7 bases at J, leaving 4 bases unmatched. There are 11 residues in the CDR3. The CDR3 nucleotides are TGCAGCGTTGGGACAGGTCGGGAGCAGTACTTC. Encoded protein: CSVGTGREQYF.

CDR3 sequence: CASGQGGVRYNEQFF. In DNA, the CDR3 is TGTGCCAGTGGACAGGGGGGGGTACGTTACAATGAGCAGTTCTTC. This chain uses TRBV27 with TRBJ2-1; 10 nucleotides match TRBD1. The junction had 9 bases not matched to a gene; V was cut back by 9 bases and J by 4 bases. CDR1 is MNHEY and CDR2 is SMNVEV in the germline V gene (reference sequence). The CDR3 is made up of 15 amino acids.

The chain carries TRBV5-1 and TRBJ1-2; D perhaps matches TRBD1 (5 bases). Per germline, CDR1 SGHRS and CDR2 YFSETQ. Trimming cost V 0 bases and J 1 base, with 10 bases left between them. The CDR3 consists of 15 residues. The chain's CDR3 is CASSLAQGGNYGYTF. CDR3 sequence (DNA): TGCGCCAGCAGCTTGGCCCAGGGCGGTAACTATGGCTACACCTTC.

The chain employs TRBV9 and TRBJ1-1; the D is unclear. The germline V gene has CDR1 SGDLS and CDR2 YYNGEE. The V and J ends lost 3 bases and 1 base respectively, with 4 bases between them. This CDR3 has 12 residues. CDR3 sequence reads: CASSGANTEAFF. The CDR3 coding sequence is TGTGCCAGCAGCGGGGCGAACACTGAAGCTTTCTTT.